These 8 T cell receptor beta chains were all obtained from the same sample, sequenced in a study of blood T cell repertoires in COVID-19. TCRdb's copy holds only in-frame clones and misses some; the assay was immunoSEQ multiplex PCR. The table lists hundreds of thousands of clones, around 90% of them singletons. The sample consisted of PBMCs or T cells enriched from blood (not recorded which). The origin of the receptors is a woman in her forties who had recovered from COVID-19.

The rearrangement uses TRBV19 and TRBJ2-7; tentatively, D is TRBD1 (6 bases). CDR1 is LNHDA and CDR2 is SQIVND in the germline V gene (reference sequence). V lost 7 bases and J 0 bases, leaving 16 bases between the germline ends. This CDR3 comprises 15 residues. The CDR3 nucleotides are TGTGCCAGTAAGGCCGGGACACCCGACTCCTACGAGCAGTACTTC. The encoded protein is CASKAGTPDSYEQYF.

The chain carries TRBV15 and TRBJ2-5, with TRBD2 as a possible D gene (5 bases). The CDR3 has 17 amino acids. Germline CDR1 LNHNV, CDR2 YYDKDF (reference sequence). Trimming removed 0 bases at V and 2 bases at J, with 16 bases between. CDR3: CATSRDARLGGQETQYF. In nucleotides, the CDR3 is TGTGCCACCAGCAGAGATGCTCGGCTTGGCGGGCAAGAGACCCAGTACTTC.

In nucleotides, the CDR3 is TGTGCCAGTCAGCGACTGACCTCCTACGAGCAGTACTTC. It yields the protein CASQRLTSYEQYF. The V and J genes are TRBV6-5 and TRBJ2-7; D ambiguous. The CDR3 runs 13 residues. Germline V CDR1 and CDR2: MNHEY, SVGAGI. V was pared by 9 bases and J by 0 bases, with 12 bases between.

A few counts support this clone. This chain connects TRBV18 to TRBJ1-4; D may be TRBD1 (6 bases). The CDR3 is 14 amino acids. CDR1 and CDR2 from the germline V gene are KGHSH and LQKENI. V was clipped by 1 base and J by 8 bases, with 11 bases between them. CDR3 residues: CASSPQGGDEKLFF. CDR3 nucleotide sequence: TGTGCCAGCTCACCACAGGGGGGGGACGAAAAACTGTTTTTT.

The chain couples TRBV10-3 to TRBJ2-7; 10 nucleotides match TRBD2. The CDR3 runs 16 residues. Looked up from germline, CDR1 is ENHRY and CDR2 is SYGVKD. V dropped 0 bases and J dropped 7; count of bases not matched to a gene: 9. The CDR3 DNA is TGTGCCATCAGTGAGTCAGAAGCGGGAGGGCCGGGAGAGCAGTACTTC. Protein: CAISESEAGGPGEQYF.

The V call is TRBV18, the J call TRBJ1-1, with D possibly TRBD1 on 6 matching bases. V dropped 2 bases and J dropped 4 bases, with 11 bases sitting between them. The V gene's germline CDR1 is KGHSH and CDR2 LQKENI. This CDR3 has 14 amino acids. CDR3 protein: CASSPGGTGTEAFF. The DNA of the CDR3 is TGTGCCAGCTCACCAGGGGGCACGGGCACTGAAGCTTTCTTT.

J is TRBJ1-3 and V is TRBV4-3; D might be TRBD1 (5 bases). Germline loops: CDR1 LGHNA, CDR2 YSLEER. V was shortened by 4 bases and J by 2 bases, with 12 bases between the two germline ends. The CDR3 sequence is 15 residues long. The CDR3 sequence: CASSPSAGPGNTIYF. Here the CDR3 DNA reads TGCGCCAGCAGCCCGAGTGCAGGGCCTGGAAACACCATATATTTT.

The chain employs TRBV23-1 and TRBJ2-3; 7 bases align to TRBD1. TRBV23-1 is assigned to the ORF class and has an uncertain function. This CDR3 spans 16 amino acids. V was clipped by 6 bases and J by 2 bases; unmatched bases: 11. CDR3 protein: CASRPTGAYPTDTQYF. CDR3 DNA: TGCGCCAGCAGACCTACAGGGGCCTACCCCACAGATACGCAGTATTTT.